One sample yielded the 25 T cell receptor beta chains listed below, sequenced in a study of shared clonotypes between healthy human individuals. The naive CD8 population came from CD45RO-negative cells selected for CCR7, without terminally differentiated effector memory CD45RA+ cells. Measured with immunoSEQ multiplex PCR; TCRdb has only the in-frame clones, and not every one. This table holds about 2.1 million clones, 80% to 95% found once. The sample comprised naive CD8+ T cells from PBMCs. The receptors originated from a man aged 18 to 30 in good health. Some clones in this sample may be carry-over from other donors' samples.

This clone was counted once. V usage is TRBV28 and J usage is TRBJ2-1; D possibly corresponds to TRBD1 (5 bases). This CDR3 has 16 amino acids. The germline V gene encodes CDR1 MDHEN and CDR2 SYDVKM. V was trimmed by 7 bases and J by 7 bases, leaving 23 bases between them. The CDR3 sequence is CASTFDRGNRWNEQFF. DNA for the CDR3: TGTGCCAGCACCTTTGATAGGGGAAATAGGTGGAATGAGCAGTTCTTC.

The gene calls are TRBV7-6 and TRBJ2-3, with 9 bases fitting TRBD2. Germline-derived CDR1 and CDR2 are SGHVS and FNYEAQ. V was clipped by 8 bases and J by 3 bases; unmatched bases: 9. The CDR3 spans 15 residues. DNA for the CDR3: TGTGCCAGCTCATGGCTAGCGGGACCGACAGATACGCAGTATTTT. Translation: CASSWLAGPTDTQYF.

The V gene is TRBV10-1, the J gene TRBJ2-7, with D possibly matching TRBD1 (5 bases). The CDR3 consists of 16 residues. Between the trimmed V and J ends, which lost 5 bases and 0 bases, there was a span of 17 bases. The germline V gene encodes CDR1 WNHNN and CDR2 SYGVQD (reference sequence). CDR3 protein: CASSTYKGQDSYEQYF. The CDR3 coding sequence is TGCGCCAGCAGTACCTACAAGGGGCAGGACTCCTACGAGCAGTACTTC.

Here the CDR3 reads CASTPRGVGISYNEQFF. CDR3 coding DNA: TGTGCCAGCACCCCCAGAGGTGTGGGGATTTCCTACAATGAGCAGTTCTTC. This chain connects TRBV7-9 to TRBJ2-1; D ambiguous. The V and J ends lost 7 bases and 1 base respectively, with 20 bases between them. This CDR3 is 17 amino acids long. Germline V gene lookup returns CDR1 SEHNR and CDR2 FQNEAQ (reference sequence).

The chain recombines TRBV28 with TRBJ1-1; tentatively, D is TRBD1 (5 bases). Trimming left V 5 bases short and J 0 bases short, with 13 bases between. Germline values: CDR1 MDHEN, CDR2 SYDVKM. The CDR3 runs 15 residues. The CDR3 DNA is TGTGCCAGCAGTCCTAGGACACATATGAACACTGAAGCTTTCTTT. Amino acids: CASSPRTHMNTEAFF.

The chain uses TRBV4-1 and TRBJ2-5, with 7 nucleotides matching TRBD1. The junction had 7 bases not matched to a gene; V was cut back by 1 base and J by 2 bases. CDR1 is MGHRA, CDR2 YSYEKL, per germline. The CDR3 spans 16 residues. This CDR3 is CASSQAATGIQETQYF. The CDR3 DNA reads TGCGCCAGCAGCCAAGCGGCGACAGGGATTCAAGAGACCCAGTACTTC.

This rearrangement joins TRBV29-1 to TRBJ2-1; D might be TRBD2 (5 bases). V was shortened by 4 bases and J by 6 bases, with 13 bases between the two germline ends. CDR1 SQVTM and CDR2 ANQGSEA come from the germline V gene. This CDR3 comprises 13 residues. The CDR3 nucleotides are TGCAGCGTTGGAGAGGGAGCATTCAATGAGCAGTTCTTC. It codes for CSVGEGAFNEQFF.

The chain couples TRBV6-5 to TRBJ1-2; perhaps TRBD1 as D (5 bases). CDR1 and CDR2 (germline): MNHEY, SVGAGI. The V and J ends lost 9 bases and 7 bases respectively, with 12 bases between them. The CDR3 contains 11 residues. CDR3 sequence (DNA): TGTGCCAGACAGGAGCGTGGTGGCTACACCTTC. Translated, it gives CARQERGGYTF.

The count of this clone is one. This rearrangement joins TRBV7-3 to TRBJ2-5, with TRBD2 as a possible D gene (7 bases). V was trimmed by 5 bases and J by 5 bases, leaving 18 bases between them. CDR3 length: 15 residues. Looked up from germline, CDR1 is SGHTA and CDR2 is FQGTGA. The CDR3 sequence: CASSQRGGAIETQYF. CDR3 nucleotide sequence: TGTGCCAGCAGCCAACGAGGGGGGGCGATTGAGACCCAGTACTTC. The full variable domain, completed using reference TRBV7-3 and TRBJ2-5, is GAGVSQTPSNKVTEKGKYVELRCDPISGHTALYWYRQSLGQGPEFLIYFQGTGAADDSGLPNDRFFAVRPEGSVSTLKIQRTERGDSAVYLCASSQRGGAIETQYFGPGTRLLVL.

This clone was seen repeatedly, ten times or more. The same CDR3 arises from other DNA sequences in this sample as well. The V and J genes are TRBV7-9 and TRBJ2-7; D call uncertain. The germline V and J ends were trimmed by 2 bases and 2 bases, with 4 bases remaining between them. Germline CDR1 and CDR2: SEHNR and FQNEAQ (reference sequence). This CDR3 contains 12 residues. DNA for the CDR3: TGTGCCAGCAGCTTAAGGGCCTACGAGCAGTACTTC. Its translation is CASSLRAYEQYF. The full variable domain, rest sourced from reference TRBV7-9 and TRBJ2-7, is DTGVSQNPRHKITKRGQNVTFRCDPISEHNRLYWYRQTLGQGPEFLTYFQNEAQLEKSRLLSDRFSAERPKGSFSTLEIQRTEQGDSAMYLCASSLRAYEQYFGPGTRLTVT.

The chain carries TRBV11-3 and TRBJ2-1, with D perhaps TRBD2 (6 bases). The CDR3 runs 16 residues. In germline, CDR1 is SGHNT, CDR2 YENEEA. V dropped 5 bases and J dropped 1 base, with 15 bases sitting between them. In nucleotides, the CDR3 is TGTGCCAGCAGCCAGGCCGGGGGTAAGTCCTACAATGAGCAGTTCTTC. Amino acids: CASSQAGGKSYNEQFF. Combining the CDR3 with reference TRBV11-3 and TRBJ2-1 gives the whole variable domain EAGVVQSPRYKIIEKKQPVAFWCNPISGHNTLYWYLQNLGQGPELLIRYENEEAVDDSQLPKDRFSAERLKGVDSTLKIQPAELGDSAVYLCASSQAGGKSYNEQFFGPGTRLTVL.

This chain uses TRBV18 with TRBJ2-1, with a tentative D call TRBD2 (5 bases). The germline V gene has CDR1 KGHSH and CDR2 LQKENI. The V and J ends lost 1 base and 3 bases respectively, with 10 bases between them. The CDR3 extends over 15 amino acids. The CDR3 DNA is TGTGCCAGCTCACCACTAAGCGGCAACTACAATGAGCAGTTCTTC. Translation: CASSPLSGNYNEQFF.

The chain is built from TRBV7-6 and TRBJ1-2; unclear D gene. The germline V gene has CDR1 SGHVS and CDR2 FNYEAQ. Trimming removed 5 bases from V and 7 bases from J, with 20 bases in between. The CDR3 is 15 residues long. CDR3 sequence reads: CASSHDPRQSFGYTF. Here the CDR3 DNA reads TGTGCCAGCAGCCACGACCCAAGACAATCTTTTGGCTACACCTTC.

Here the CDR3 DNA reads TGTGCCAGCAGGGACAGAGCCACAGATACGCAGTATTTT. This translates into CASRDRATDTQYF. V usage is TRBV2 and J usage is TRBJ2-3, with D tentatively TRBD1 (6 bases). The V and J ends lost 6 bases and 2 bases respectively, with 9 bases between them. The CDR3 length is 13 residues. The V gene's germline CDR1 is SNHLY and CDR2 FYNNEI.

This chain connects TRBV4-2 to TRBJ2-7; 9 positions match TRBD1. J lost 2 bases, V lost 3 bases, and 5 bases had no gene match. The CDR3 spans 15 residues. Germline V gives CDR1 LGHNA, CDR2 YNFKEQ. The CDR3 protein is CASSQRQGEAYEQYF. For the CDR3, the DNA is TGTGCCAGCAGCCAGAGACAGGGGGAGGCCTACGAGCAGTACTTC.

The V gene is TRBV18, the J gene TRBJ2-3; the match to TRBD2 covers 9 bases. The ends lost 1 base at V and 2 bases at J; junction bases unmatched: 10. The CDR3 length is 18 residues. Germline V gene data show CDR1 as KGHSH and CDR2 as LQKENI. The CDR3 loop is CASSPREQTSGYTDTQYF. The CDR3 DNA reads as TGTGCCAGCTCACCACGAGAGCAGACTAGCGGTTACACAGATACGCAGTATTTT.

The J gene is TRBJ2-7, the V gene TRBV2, with a possible D match to TRBD1 (5 bases). From germline, CDR1 is SNHLY and CDR2 FYNNEI. CDR3 length equals 16 residues. The V end lost 6 bases, the J end lost 0 bases, and 18 bases lay between the germline ends. CDR3 sequence reads: CASRATAKTLSYEQYF. Here the CDR3 DNA reads TGTGCCAGCAGAGCGACAGCCAAAACTCTCTCCTACGAGCAGTACTTC.

Regarding this clone: Other DNA sequences in the same sample also yield this CDR3. The chain carries TRBV7-9 and TRBJ2-2; 8 bases fit TRBD1. The CDR3 is 15 residues long. Germline V gene lookup returns CDR1 SEHNR and CDR2 FQNEAQ (reference sequence). After removal of 5 bases from V and 1 base from J, the junction contained 3 bases not matched to a gene. The CDR3 here is CASSLDRGNTGELFF. In nucleotides, the CDR3 is TGTGCCAGCAGCCTTGACAGGGGGAACACCGGGGAGCTGTTTTTT.

This chain joins TRBV10-3 and TRBJ1-5; tentative D call: TRBD1 (6 bases). Trimming took off 4 bases at V and 2 bases at J, with 12 bases between the two ends. The CDR3 covers 15 residues. Germline-derived CDR1 and CDR2 are ENHRY and SYGVKD. The CDR3 DNA reads TGTGCCATCAGTGGGGGGCACCCTGGCAATCAGCCCCAGCATTTT. Residues: CAISGGHPGNQPQHF.

DNA of the CDR3: TGTGCCAGCAGTCCGACAGGATATAGCAATCAGCCCCAGCATTTT. Translating gives CASSPTGYSNQPQHF. The chain employs TRBV6-1 and TRBJ1-5; possibly TRBD1 for D (6 bases). From germline, CDR1 is MNHNS and CDR2 SASEGT. Trimming removed 5 bases from V and 0 bases from J, with 11 bases in between. The CDR3 runs to 15 residues.

CDR3 sequence reads: CASSLRDRGNRVYF. In nucleotides, the CDR3 is TGTGCCAGCAGCTTGAGGGACAGGGGGAACCGGGTGTACTTC. The chain combines TRBV7-7 with TRBJ2-5; 11 bases align to TRBD1. This CDR3 is 14 amino acids long. The germline V gene has CDR1 SSHAT and CDR2 FNYEAQ (reference sequence). J was trimmed by 13 bases and V by 3 bases; bases with no gene match: 10. Full variable domain (rest looked up from reference TRBV7-7 and TRBJ2-5): GAGVSQSPRYKVTKRGQDVTLRCDPISSHATLYWYQQALGQGPEFLTYFNYEAQPDKSGLPSDRFSAERPEGSISTLTIQRTEQRDSAMYRCASSLRDRGNRVYFGPGTRLLVL.

The chain employs TRBV29-1 and TRBJ2-7, with D possibly matching TRBD2 (5 bases). CDR3 size: 11 residues. In germline, CDR1 is SQVTM, CDR2 ANQGSEA. V lost 5 bases and J lost 3, with 8 bases in between. The CDR3: CSVRENYEQYF. The CDR3 bases are TGCAGCGTTAGGGAGAACTACGAGCAGTACTTC.

The V and J genes are TRBV6-5 and TRBJ2-1; 8 bases agree with TRBD2. CDR3 size: 15 residues. V dropped 2 bases and J dropped 8; count of bases not matched to a gene: 8. Germline CDR1 is MNHEY and CDR2 is SVGAGI. This CDR3 reads CASSYSRGRTYEQFF. The CDR3 DNA sequence: TGTGCCAGCAGTTACAGTCGCGGGAGGACCTATGAGCAGTTCTTC.

The CDR3 here is CSVVGTSSSGNTIYF. The CDR3 nucleotides read TGCAGCGTTGTGGGGACTTCGTCCTCTGGAAACACCATATATTTT. The chain employs TRBV29-1 and TRBJ1-3; a weak D match, TRBD1 (5 bases). Trimming took off 4 bases at V and 0 bases at J, with 13 bases between the two ends. Germline-derived CDR1 and CDR2 are SQVTM and ANQGSEA. This CDR3 has 15 residues.

This clone was recorded once. This rearrangement joins TRBV27 to TRBJ1-5, with D perhaps TRBD1 (5 bases). The V end lost 3 bases, the J end lost 1 base, and 10 bases lay between the germline ends. Germline V gene lookup returns CDR1 MNHEY and CDR2 SMNVEV (reference sequence). CDR3 length: 15 residues. CDR3 loop: CASSLVSGSNQPQHF. The CDR3 DNA is TGTGCCAGCAGTTTGGTATCAGGGAGCAATCAGCCCCAGCATTTT.